Given below is one TCR beta chain in context. Per the study methods: Reference gene primer amplification gave estimated nucleated cell counts. Profiled with immunoSEQ multiplex PCR; TCRdb holds only in-frame clones, not every one. Clone size and the V and J calls come from that table; the DNA yielded D and trimming. This table has 80,000 or so clones, around 92% appearing once. This sample is part of a study of blood T cell repertoires in COVID-19. The wider study: Specimens from acute and convalescent COVID-19 originated in the United States, Italy and Spain. In each case, the material was cDNA or gDNA derived from T cells, B-cell-depleted T cells, or PBMCs.

The CDR3 spans 14 residues. Trimming pared 0 bases from V and 1 base from J, leaving 6 bases between. CDR1 and CDR2 (germline): MGHRA, YSYEKL. The rearrangement joins TRBV4-1 to TRBJ2-5; D gene unclear. The receptor's source is a woman aged 45-60 years in a cohort sampled during active COVID-19. The sample was peripheral blood. CDR3 nucleotides: TGCGCCAGCAGCCAAGAATTGGCCCAAGAGACCCAGTACTTC. This translates into CASSQELAQETQYF.